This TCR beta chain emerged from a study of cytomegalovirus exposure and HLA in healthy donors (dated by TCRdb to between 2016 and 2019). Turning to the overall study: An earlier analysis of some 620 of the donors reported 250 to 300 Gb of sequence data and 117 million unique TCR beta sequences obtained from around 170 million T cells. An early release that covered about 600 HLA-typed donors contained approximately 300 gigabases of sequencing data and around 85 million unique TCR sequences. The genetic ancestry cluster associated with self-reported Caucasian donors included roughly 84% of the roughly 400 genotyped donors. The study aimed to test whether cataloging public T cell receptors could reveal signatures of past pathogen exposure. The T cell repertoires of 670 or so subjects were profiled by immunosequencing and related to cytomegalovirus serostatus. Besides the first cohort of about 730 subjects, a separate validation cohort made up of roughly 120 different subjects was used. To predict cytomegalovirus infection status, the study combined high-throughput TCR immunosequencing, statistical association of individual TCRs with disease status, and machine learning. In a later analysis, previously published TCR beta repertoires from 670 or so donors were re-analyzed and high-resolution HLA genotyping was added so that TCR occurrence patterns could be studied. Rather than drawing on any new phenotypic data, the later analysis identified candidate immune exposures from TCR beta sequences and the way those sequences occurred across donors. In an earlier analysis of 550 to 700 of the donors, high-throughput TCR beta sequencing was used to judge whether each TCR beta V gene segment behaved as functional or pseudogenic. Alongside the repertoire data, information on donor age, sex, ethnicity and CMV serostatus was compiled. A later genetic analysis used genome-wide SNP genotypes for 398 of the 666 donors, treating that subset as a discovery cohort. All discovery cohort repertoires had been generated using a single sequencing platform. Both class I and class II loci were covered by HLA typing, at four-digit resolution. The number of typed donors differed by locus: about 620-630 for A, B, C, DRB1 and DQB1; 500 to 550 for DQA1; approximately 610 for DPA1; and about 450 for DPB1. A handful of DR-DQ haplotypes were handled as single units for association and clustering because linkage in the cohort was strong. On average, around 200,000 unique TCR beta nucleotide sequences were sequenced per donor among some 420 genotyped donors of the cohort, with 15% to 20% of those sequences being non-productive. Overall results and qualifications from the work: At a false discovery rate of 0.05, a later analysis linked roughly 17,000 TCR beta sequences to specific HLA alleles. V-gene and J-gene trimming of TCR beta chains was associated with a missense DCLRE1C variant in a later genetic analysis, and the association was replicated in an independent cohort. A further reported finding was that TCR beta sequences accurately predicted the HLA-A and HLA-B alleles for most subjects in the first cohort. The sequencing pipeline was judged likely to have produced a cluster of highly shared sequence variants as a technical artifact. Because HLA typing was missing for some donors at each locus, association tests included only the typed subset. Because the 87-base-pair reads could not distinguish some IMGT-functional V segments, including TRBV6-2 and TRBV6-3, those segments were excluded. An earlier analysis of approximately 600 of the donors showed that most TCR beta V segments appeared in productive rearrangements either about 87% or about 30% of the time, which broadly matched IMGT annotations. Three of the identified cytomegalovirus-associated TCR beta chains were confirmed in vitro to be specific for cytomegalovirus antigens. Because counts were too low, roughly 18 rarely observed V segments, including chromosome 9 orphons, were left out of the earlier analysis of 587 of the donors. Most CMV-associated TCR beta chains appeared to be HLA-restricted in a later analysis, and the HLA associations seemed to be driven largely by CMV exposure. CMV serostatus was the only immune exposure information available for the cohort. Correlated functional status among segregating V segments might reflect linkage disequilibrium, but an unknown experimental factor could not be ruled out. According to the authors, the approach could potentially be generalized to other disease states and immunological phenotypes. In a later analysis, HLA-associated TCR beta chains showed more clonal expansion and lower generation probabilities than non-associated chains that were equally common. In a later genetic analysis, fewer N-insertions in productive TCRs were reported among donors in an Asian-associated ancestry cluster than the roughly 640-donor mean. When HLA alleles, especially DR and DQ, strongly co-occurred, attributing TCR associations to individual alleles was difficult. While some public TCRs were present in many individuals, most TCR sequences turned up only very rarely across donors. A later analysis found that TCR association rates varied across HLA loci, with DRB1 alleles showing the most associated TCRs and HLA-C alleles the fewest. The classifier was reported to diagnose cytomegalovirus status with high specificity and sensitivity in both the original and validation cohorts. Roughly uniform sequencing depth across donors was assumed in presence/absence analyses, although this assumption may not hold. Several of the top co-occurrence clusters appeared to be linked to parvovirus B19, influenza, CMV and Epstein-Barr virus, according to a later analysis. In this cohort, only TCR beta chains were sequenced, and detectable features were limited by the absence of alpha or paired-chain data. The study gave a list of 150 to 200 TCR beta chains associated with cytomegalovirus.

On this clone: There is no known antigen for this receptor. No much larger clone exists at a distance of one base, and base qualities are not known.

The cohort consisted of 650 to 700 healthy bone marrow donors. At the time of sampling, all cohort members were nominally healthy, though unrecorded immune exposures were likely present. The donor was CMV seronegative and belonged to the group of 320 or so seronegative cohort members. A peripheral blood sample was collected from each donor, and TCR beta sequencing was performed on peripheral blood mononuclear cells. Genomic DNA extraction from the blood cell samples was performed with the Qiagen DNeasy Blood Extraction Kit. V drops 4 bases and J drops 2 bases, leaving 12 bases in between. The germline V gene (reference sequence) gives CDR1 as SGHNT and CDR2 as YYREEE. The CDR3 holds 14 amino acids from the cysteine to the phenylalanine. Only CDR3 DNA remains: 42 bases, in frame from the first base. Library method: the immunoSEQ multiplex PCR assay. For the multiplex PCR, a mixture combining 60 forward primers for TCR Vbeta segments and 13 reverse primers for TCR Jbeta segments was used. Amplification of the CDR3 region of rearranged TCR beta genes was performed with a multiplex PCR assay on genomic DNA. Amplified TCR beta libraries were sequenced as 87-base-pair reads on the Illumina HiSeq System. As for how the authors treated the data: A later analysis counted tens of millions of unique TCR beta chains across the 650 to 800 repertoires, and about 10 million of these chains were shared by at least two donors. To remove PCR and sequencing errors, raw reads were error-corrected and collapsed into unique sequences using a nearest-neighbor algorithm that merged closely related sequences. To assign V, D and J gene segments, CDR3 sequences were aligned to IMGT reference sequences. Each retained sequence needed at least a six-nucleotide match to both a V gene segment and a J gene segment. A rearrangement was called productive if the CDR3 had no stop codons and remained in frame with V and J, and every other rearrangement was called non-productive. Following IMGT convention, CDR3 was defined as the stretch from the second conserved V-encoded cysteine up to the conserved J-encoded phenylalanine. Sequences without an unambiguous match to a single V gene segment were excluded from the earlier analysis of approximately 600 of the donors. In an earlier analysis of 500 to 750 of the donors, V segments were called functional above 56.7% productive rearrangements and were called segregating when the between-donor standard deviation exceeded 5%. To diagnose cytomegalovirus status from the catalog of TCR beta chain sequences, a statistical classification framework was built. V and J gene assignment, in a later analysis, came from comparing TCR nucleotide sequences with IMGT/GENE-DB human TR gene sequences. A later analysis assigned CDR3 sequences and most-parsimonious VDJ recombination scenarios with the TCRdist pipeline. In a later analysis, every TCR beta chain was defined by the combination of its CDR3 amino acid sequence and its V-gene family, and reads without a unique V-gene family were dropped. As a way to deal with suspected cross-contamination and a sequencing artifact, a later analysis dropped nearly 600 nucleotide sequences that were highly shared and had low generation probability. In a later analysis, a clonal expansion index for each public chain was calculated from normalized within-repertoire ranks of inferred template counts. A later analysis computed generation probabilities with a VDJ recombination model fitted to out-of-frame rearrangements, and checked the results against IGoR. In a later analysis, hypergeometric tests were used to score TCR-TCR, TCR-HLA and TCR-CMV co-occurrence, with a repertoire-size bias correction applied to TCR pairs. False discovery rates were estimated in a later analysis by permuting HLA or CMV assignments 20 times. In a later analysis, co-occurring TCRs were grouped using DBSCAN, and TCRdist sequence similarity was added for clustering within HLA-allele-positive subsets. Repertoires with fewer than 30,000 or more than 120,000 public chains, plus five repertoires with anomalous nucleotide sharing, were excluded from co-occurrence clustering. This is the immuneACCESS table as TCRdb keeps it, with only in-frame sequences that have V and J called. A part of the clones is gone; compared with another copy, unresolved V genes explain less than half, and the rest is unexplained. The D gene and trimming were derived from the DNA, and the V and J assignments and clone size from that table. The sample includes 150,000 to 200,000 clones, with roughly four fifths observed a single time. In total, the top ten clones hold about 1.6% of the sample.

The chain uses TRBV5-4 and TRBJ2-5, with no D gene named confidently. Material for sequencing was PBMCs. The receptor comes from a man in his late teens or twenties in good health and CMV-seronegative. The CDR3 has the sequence CASSPHDWQETQYF. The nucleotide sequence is TGTGCCAGCAGCCCTCATGACTGGCAAGAGACCCAGTACTTC.